This record concerns one TCR beta chain sequence. This entry comes from a study of blood T cells in healthy people across ages. It was with a sample-barcoded 5' primer and a J-beta primer mix that a second PCR of roughly 7 to 12 cycles was run. Each TCR beta cDNA got a 12-nucleotide random molecular identifier. In TCRdb, the 5' RACE reads were re-called with MiXCR into one record per CDR3 protein. The data hold about 780,000 distinct CDR3 sequences, with about 46% observed a single time. The CDR3 has 16 amino acids. CDR1 is SGHTA and CDR2 is FQGNSA in the germline V gene. Trimming stripped 1 base from V and 1 base from J, with 10 bases between. Every participating donor contributed around 9.5 milliliters of peripheral blood through a draw.

The specimen was blood. V usage is TRBV7-2 and J usage is TRBJ2-2; D call uncertain. This clonotype originated in an elderly man in good health. This CDR3 reads CASSLVRNLNTGELFF. In DNA form, the CDR3 reads TGTGCCAGCAGCTTAGTTAGGAATTTGAACACCGGGGAGCTGTTTTTT.